The TCR beta chain under discussion was sequenced for a study of CD8+ T cells in alopecia areata. Findings of the study overall: Scalp clonality and expanded CD8+ clones among the top 100 showed significant decreases with tofacitinib. On tofacitinib, scalp and blood still held many of the expanded lesional clones.

Following extraction, RNA underwent reverse transcription to cDNA, which served as the sequencing template. The repertoire was sequenced with immunoSEQ multiplex PCR; TCRdb's copy has only in-frame clones and lacks some. The sample consists of some 180,000 clones, approximately 49% of them appearing once. The V and J ends lost 5 bases and 5 bases respectively, with 12 bases between them. CDR1 is LNHDA and CDR2 is SQIVND in the germline V gene (reference sequence). The CDR3 covers 13 residues. Notes on this clone: Antigen: not known.

As for treatment: oral pan-JAK inhibitor, 5-10 mg twice daily. Researchers gathered lesional scalp punch biopsies and peripheral blood from patients with alopecia areata. Separation by sorting yielded CD4+ and CD8+ T cells from PBMCs. The J gene is TRBJ2-5, the V gene TRBV19, with D unresolved. The sequencing here drew on CD8+ T cells sorted from blood, taken at roughly week 52, from a patient treated with tofacitinib. This TCR came from a human donor with alopecia areata. DNA for the CDR3: TGTGCCAGTAGTCCACGTCTTATGGAGACCCAGTACTTC. The encoded protein is CASSPRLMETQYF. The whole variable domain, remainder taken from reference TRBV19 and TRBJ2-5, is DGGITQSPKYLFRKEGQNVTLSCEQNLNHDAMYWYRQDPGQGLRLIYYSQIVNDFQKGDIAEGYSVSREKKESFPLTVTSAQKNPTAFYLCASSPRLMETQYFGPGTRLLVL.